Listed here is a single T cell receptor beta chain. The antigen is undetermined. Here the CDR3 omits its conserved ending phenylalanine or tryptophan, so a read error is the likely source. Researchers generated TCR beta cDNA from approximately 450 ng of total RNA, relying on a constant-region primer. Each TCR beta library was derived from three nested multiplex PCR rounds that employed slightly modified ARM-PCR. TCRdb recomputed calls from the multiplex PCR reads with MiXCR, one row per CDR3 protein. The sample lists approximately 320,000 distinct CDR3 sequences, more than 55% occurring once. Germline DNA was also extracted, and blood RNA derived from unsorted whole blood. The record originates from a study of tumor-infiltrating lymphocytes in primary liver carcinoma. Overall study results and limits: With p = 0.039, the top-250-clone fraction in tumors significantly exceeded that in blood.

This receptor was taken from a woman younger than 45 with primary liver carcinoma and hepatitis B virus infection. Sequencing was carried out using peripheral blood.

The CDR3 nucleotides read TGTGCCAGCAGCTTAGGAGCCGGGACAGCGAAATCCTACGAGCAGTACCTT. It is translated as CASSLGAGTAKSYEQYL. The chain recombines TRBV11-2 with TRBJ2-7; 7 bases align to TRBD1. The ends lost 1 base at V and 1 base at J; junction bases unmatched: 10. The CDR3 has 17 residues. The germline V gene encodes CDR1 SGHAT and CDR2 FQNNGV.